This T cell receptor beta chain stems from a study of T-cell reconstitution after alpha-beta-depleted transplantation in children. Germline CDR1 is SGHRS and CDR2 is YFSETQ. The CDR3 totals 16 residues. Trimming at V came to 1 base and at J to 6 bases, leaving 6 bases not matched to a gene. In its sample, this clonotype was seen a few times. This sample's TCRbeta library carried unique molecular identifier barcodes. TCRdb reprocessed the PCR reads with MiXCR, giving one entry per CDR3 protein. The sample yields approximately 640,000 distinct CDR3 sequences, roughly 15% seen once. This rearrangement joins TRBV5-1 to TRBJ1-5; TRBD1 agrees at 11 bases. This clonotype originated in a human donor who donated a stem cell graft to a child with acute myeloid leukemia. Sequencing was performed on PBMCs from the stem cell graft donor, taken from the stem cell graft. This chain's CDR3 is CASSLTGQGVSQPQHF. In DNA, the CDR3 is TGCGCCAGCAGCTTGACGGGACAGGGGGTTAGTCAGCCCCAGCATTTT.